Listed here is a single T cell receptor (beta chain). This clonotype was counted a few times. Its cognate antigen has yet to be identified. The sample holds no much larger clone one base away, and base qualities are not on file. Explained via the paper, the treatment or condition label denotes: allogeneic hematopoietic cell transplantation with graft depleted of TCRalphabeta T cells and CD19 B cells. The children who served as transplant recipients had been given grafts of TCRalphabeta/CD19-depleted allogeneic hematopoietic cells. Taken from the germline V gene (reference sequence), the CDR1 and CDR2 loops are LNHNV and YYDKDF. Inclusive of the bounding cysteine and phenylalanine, the CDR3 is 15 residues long. The sequence is cut down to CDR3 DNA, 45 bases in frame from base 1. V and J are trimmed by 4 bases and 4 bases, and the gene matches miss 4 bases of the junction. The data were taken from a study of T-cell reconstitution after alpha-beta-depleted transplantation in children (dated by TCRdb to 2016 to 2017). Background for the entire study: Using TCR repertoire profiling, the study followed T-cell immune reconstitution in a quantitative way in children after TCRalphabeta/CD19-depleted allogeneic hematopoietic cell transplantation. The paper's findings and limits, for the study overall: Hyperexpanded clone frequencies declined over subsequent months; after one year, T-cell counts and TCRbeta diversity were mostly attributed to newly produced T cells. The apparently early alphabetaT-cell count recovery about two months after transplant was reportedly dependent on only several hundred rapidly expanded clones derived from non-depleted graft cells. In some patients, high TCRbeta diversity at day 60 was attributed to recipient T cells and intrathymic progenitors that had survived conditioning.

Libraries came from PCR. The instrument was an Illumina HiSeq 2500. Molecular barcoding was employed in the preparation of TCR libraries, with unique molecular identifiers being used to normalize TCRbeta repertoire quantification. TCRdb handled the public reads itself, with Q25 trimming in fastp and clone calling in MiXCR, and kept productive beta chains. Rows merge per CDR3 protein into single entries with the most common DNA and genes. This sample lists fewer than 750,000 distinct CDR3 sequences; 23% were detected once. The ten biggest clones cover 14% of the sample. Sequences were derived from PBMCs, mostly from graft donor cells, sampled 360 days after TCRalphabeta/CD19-depleted stem cell transplant. The sequence links TRBV15 to TRBJ2-5; TRBD2 agrees with 12 junctional bases. The TCR comes from a boy under three years old who had a stem cell transplant for acute myeloid leukemia, so the T cells may come from the graft donor. Here is the DNA: TGTGCCACCAGCAACGCGGGACTAGCGGGAGAGACCCAGTACTTC. This sequence encodes CATSNAGLAGETQYF.